The text below deals with one T cell receptor (beta chain). Its antigen is not known. Trimming removed 3 bases at V and 0 bases at J, with 11 bases between. Germline-derived CDR1 and CDR2 are KGHSH and LQKENI. This CDR3 contains 15 residues. The sample belongs to a study of OX40 agonist ivuxolimab in advanced cancers. Study background: Partial responses were achieved by three patients, of whom one had hepatocellular carcinoma and two had cutaneous melanoma. Broader study findings: The study found among the lowest clonal expansion in partial responders at 0.1-3.0 mg/kg. In the 0.1 to 3.0 mg/kg range, CD4+ and CD8+ blood T cells had expanded clonally by week 6. Relative to CD4+ cells, CD8+ T cells on average had more expanded clones.

TCRdb keeps only in-frame clones here, not all; method: immunoSEQ multiplex PCR. The sample lists some 70,000 clones; 86% were seen once. The V gene is TRBV18, the J gene TRBJ1-1; possibly TRBD1 for D (6 bases). The receptor was isolated from an adult with an advanced solid tumor such as melanoma, head and neck, liver or kidney cancer. Source: CD4+ or CD8+ T cells sorted from blood, taken in a trial of the OX40 agonist ivuxolimab. The CDR3 protein is CASSPYREMNTEAFF. The CDR3 region has the DNA TGTGCCAGCTCACCCTACAGGGAGATGAACACTGAAGCTTTCTTT.